The T cell receptor beta chain described here comes from a study of T-cell reconstitution after alpha-beta-depleted transplantation in children. Construction of the TCRbeta library involved unique molecular identifiers. One entry per CDR3 protein results from TCRdb running MiXCR on the PCR reads. This table has around 380,000 distinct CDR3 sequences, 11% appearing once. This clonotype showed up many times. Germline V gives CDR1 DFQATT, CDR2 SNEGSKA (reference sequence). The CDR3 runs 14 residues. V dropped 0 bases and J dropped 2 bases, with 10 bases sitting between them. The chain carries TRBV20-1 and TRBJ1-2; D uncertain. The sample here was PBMCs from the stem cell graft donor, taken from the stem cell graft. This TCR derives from a human donor who donated a stem cell graft to a child with acute myeloid leukemia. The CDR3 spells CSARDFAENYGYTF. CDR3 bases: TGCAGTGCTAGAGATTTCGCCGAGAACTATGGCTACACCTTC.